This T cell receptor beta chain was identified during a study of control samples from healthy donors and cancer patients. Germline V CDR1 and CDR2: SGDLS, YYNGEE. This CDR3 is built from 16 residues. Trimming stripped 3 bases from V and 0 bases from J, with 14 bases between. Sequencing was performed with immunoSEQ multiplex PCR; in TCRdb, only in-frame clones are kept and a portion is missing. The table has under 200,000 clones, 92% seen once. Source material: blood. The chain links TRBV9 to TRBJ2-3; D may be TRBD1 (5 bases). This sequence was found in a young woman in good health. In DNA, the CDR3 is TGTGCCAGCAGCGACCGGACATCCACTAGCACAGATACGCAGTATTTT. The encoded protein is CASSDRTSTSTDTQYF.